Here is one T cell receptor (beta chain) with its context. The antigen remains undetermined. The CDR3 covers 14 residues. The V gene end was trimmed by 4 bases and the J gene end by 7 bases; junction bases not matched to a gene: 6. Germline lookup yields CDR1 SGHTA and CDR2 FQGTGA. This sample is drawn from a study of beta chain features in type 1 diabetes. About the research overall: Cell yields, gender and age were comparable in patients and healthy donors. In all, roughly 98,000,000 sorted cells from all samples were analyzed.

Whole-study results and caveats: Type 1 diabetes patients showed a moderate but significant shortening of TCRB CDR3s in all four CD4+ subsets.

A sort by CD45RO/CCR7/CD25/CD127/CD95/CD27 yielded CD4+ naive, central memory, regulatory and stem cell-like memory cells. Expressed TCRB transcripts were sequenced because the entire RNA isolate underwent reverse transcription. Measured with immunoSEQ multiplex PCR; TCRdb has only the in-frame clones, and not every one. The sample includes 300,000 to 350,000 clones, 6.5% to 10% seen only once; the top ten take roughly 0.44%. This clonotype was obtained from a woman between 18 and 29 years old in good health. V and J are TRBV7-3 and TRBJ2-2; 7 positions agree with TRBD1. The sample was central memory CD4+ T cells from blood. Here the CDR3 reads CASSSNRGYGELFF. CDR3 sequence (DNA): TGTGCCAGCAGCTCAAACAGGGGTTACGGGGAGCTGTTTTTT. Combining the CDR3 with reference TRBV7-3 and TRBJ2-2 gives the whole variable domain GAGVSQTPSNKVTEKGKYVELRCDPISGHTALYWYRQSLGQGPEFLIYFQGTGAADDSGLPNDRFFAVRPEGSVSTLKIQRTERGDSAVYLCASSSNRGYGELFFGEGSRLTVL.